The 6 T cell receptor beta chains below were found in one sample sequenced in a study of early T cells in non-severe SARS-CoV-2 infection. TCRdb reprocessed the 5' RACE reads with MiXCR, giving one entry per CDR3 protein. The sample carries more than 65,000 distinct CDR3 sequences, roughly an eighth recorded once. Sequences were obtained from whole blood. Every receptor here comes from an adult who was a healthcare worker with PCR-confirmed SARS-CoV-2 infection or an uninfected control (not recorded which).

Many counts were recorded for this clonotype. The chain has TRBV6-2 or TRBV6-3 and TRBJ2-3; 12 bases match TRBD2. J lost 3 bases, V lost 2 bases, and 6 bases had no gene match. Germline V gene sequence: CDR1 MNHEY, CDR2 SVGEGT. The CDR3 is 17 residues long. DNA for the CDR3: TGTGCCAGCAGTTACGGCCTAGCGGGAGGGCCGACAGATACGCAGTATTTT. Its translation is CASSYGLAGGPTDTQYF.

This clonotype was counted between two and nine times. CDR3 sequence (DNA): TGTGCCAGCAGCTTATGGAACCAGGGAGCATTCACTGAAGCTTTCTTT. This sequence encodes CASSLWNQGAFTEAFF. The chain is built from TRBV11-2 and TRBJ1-1, with D maybe TRBD1 (5 bases). Germline CDR1 SGHAT, CDR2 FQNNGV. V shed 2 bases and J shed 4 bases, with 17 bases lying between them. The CDR3 spans 16 residues.

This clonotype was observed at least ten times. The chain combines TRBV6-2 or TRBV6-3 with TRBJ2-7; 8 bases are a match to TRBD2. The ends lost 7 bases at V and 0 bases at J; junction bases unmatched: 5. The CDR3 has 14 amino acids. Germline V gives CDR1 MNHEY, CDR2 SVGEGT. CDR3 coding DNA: TGTGCCAGCAAGATCAGCGGGAGCTCCTACGAGCAGTACTTC. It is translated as CASKISGSSYEQYF.

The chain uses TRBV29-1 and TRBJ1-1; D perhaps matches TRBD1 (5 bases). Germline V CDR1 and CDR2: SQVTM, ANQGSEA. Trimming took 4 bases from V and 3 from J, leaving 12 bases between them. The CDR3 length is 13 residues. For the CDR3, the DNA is TGCAGCGTTGGCCCCGGGGGTTACACTGAAGCTTTCTTT. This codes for CSVGPGGYTEAFF.

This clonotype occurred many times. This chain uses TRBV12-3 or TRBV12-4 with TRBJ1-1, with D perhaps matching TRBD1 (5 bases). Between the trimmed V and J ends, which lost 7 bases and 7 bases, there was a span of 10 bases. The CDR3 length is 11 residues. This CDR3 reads CASTRRGEAFF. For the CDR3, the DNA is TGTGCCAGCACCCGAAGGGGTGAAGCTTTCTTT.

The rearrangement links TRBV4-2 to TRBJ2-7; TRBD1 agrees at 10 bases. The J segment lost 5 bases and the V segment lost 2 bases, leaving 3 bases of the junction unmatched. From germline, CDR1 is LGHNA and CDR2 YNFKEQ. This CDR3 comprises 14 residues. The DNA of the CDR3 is TGTGCCAGCAGCCAACAGACAGGGGGCCACGAGCAGTACTTC. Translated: CASSQQTGGHEQYF.